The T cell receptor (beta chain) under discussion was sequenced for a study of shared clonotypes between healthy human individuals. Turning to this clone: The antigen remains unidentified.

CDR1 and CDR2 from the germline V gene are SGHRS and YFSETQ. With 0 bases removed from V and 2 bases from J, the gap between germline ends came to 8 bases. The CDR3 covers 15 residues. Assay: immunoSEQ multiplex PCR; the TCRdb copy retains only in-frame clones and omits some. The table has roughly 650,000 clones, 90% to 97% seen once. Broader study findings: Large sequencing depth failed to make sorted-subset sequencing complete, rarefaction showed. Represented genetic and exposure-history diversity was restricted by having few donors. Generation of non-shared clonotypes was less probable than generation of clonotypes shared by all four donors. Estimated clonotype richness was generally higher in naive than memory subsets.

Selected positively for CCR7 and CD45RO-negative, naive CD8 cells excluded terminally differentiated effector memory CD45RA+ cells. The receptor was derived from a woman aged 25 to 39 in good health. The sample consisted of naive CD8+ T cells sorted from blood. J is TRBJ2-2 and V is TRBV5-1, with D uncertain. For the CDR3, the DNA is TGCGCCAGCAGCTTGGCCCGGGTAAACACCGGGGAGCTGTTTTTT. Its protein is CASSLARVNTGELFF.